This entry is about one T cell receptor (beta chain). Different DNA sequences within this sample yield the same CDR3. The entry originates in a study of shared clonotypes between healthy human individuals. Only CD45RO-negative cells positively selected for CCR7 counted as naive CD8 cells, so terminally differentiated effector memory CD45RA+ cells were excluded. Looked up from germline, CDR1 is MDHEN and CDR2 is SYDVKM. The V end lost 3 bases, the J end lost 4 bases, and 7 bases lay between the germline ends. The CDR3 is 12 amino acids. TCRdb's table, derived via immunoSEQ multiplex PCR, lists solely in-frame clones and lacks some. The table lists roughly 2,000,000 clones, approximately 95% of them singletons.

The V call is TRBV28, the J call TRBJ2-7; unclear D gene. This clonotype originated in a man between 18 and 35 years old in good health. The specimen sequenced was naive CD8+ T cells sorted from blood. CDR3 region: CASSFRLYEQYF. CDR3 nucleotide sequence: TGTGCCAGCAGTTTCCGGCTATACGAGCAGTACTTC.